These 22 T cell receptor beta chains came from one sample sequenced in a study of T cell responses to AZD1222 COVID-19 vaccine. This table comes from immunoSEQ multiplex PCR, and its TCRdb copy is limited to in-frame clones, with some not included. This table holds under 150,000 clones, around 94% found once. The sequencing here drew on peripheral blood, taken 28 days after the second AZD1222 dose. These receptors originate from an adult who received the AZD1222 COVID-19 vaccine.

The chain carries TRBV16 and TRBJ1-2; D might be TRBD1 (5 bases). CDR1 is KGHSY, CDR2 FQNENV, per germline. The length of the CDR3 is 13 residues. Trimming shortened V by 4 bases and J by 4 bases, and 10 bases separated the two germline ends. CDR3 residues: CASSRQGSYGYTF. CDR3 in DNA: TGTGCCAGCAGCCGGCAGGGCAGCTATGGCTACACCTTC.

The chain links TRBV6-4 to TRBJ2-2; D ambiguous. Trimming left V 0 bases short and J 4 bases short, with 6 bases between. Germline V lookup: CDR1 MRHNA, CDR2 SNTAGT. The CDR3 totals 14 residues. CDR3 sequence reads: CASSDSDGTGELFF. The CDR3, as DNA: TGTGCCAGCAGTGACTCCGACGGCACCGGGGAGCTGTTTTTT.

This CDR3 is CASRVGTISSYEQYF. The CDR3 coding sequence is TGTGCCAGCAGGGTCGGGACAATCAGCTCCTACGAGCAGTACTTC. This chain uses TRBV27 with TRBJ2-7; maybe TRBD1 (6 bases). The CDR3 has 15 residues. CDR1 is MNHEY and CDR2 is SMNVEV in the germline V gene (reference sequence). Trimming removed 6 bases from V and 0 bases from J, with 15 bases in between.

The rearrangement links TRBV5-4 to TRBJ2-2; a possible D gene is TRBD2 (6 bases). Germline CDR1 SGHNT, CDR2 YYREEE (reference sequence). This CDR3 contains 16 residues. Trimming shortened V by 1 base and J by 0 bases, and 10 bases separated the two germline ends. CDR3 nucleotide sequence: TGTGCCAGCAGCTTGTTGGGGGGAGCGAACACCGGGGAGCTGTTTTTT. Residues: CASSLLGGANTGELFF.

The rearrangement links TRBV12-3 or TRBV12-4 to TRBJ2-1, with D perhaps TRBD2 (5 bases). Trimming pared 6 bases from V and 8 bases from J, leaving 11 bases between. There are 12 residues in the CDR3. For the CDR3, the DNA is TGTGCCAGCAGCGGTAATAGCGATGAGCAGTTCTTC. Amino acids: CASSGNSDEQFF.

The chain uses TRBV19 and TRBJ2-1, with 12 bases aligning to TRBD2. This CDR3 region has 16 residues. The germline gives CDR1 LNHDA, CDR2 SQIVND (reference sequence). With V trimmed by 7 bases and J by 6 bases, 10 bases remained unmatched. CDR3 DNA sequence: TGTGCCAGTACTTCTCTACTAGCGGGAGGCCTCAATGAGCAGTTCTTC. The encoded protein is CASTSLLAGGLNEQFF.

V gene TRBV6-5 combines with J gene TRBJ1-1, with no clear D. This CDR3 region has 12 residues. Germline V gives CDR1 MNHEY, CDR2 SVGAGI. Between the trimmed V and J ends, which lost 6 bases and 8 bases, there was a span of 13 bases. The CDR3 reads CASSSLYAEAFF. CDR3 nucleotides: TGTGCCAGCAGCTCCTTGTATGCCGAAGCTTTCTTT.

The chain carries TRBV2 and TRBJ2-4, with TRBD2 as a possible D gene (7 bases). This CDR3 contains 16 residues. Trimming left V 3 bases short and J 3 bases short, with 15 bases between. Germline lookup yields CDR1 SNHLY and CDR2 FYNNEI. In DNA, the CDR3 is TGTGCCAGCAGTGAGACCCCAGGGGAGGGCAAAAACATTCAGTACTTC. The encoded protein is CASSETPGEGKNIQYF.

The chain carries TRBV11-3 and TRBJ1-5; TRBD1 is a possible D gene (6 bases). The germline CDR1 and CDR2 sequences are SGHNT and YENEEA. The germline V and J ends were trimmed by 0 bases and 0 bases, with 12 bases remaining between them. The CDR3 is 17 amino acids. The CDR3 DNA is TGTGCCAGCAGCTTAGATAGGACAGTTTATAGCAATCAGCCCCAGCATTTT. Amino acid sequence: CASSLDRTVYSNQPQHF.

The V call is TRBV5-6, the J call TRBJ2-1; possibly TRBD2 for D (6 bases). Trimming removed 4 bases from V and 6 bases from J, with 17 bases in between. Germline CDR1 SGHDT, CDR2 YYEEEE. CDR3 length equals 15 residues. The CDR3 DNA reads TGTGCCAGCAGCCCGGTGACACGGGGGTCCAATGAGCAGTTCTTC. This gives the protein CASSPVTRGSNEQFF. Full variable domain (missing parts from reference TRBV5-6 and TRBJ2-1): DAGVTQSPTHLIKTRGQQVTLRCSPKSGHDTVSWYQQALGQGPQFIFQYYEEEERQRGNFPDRFSGHQFPNYSSELNVNALLLGDSALYLCASSPVTRGSNEQFFGPGTRLTVL.

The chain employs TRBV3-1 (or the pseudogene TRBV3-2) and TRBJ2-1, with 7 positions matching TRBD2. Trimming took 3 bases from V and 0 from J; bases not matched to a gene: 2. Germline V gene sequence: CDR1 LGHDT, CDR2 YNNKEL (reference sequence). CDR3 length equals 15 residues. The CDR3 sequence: CASSHWTSSYNEQFF. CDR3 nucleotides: TGTGCCAGCAGCCATTGGACTAGCTCCTACAATGAGCAGTTCTTC.

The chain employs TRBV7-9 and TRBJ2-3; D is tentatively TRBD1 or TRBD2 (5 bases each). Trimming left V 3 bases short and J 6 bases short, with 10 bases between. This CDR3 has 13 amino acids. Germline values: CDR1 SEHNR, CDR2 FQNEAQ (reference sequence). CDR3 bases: TGTGCCAGCAGCTTCCGGGACGGCGATACGCAGTATTTT. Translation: CASSFRDGDTQYF.

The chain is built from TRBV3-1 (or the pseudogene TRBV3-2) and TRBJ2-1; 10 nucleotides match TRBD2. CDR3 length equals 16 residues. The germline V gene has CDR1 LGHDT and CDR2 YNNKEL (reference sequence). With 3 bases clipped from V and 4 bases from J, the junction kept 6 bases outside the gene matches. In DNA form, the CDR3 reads TGTGCCAGCAGCCATTTCCTTAGCGGGAGGTACAATGAGCAGTTCTTC. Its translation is CASSHFLSGRYNEQFF.

The CDR3 sequence is CATAGRGNTIYF. The CDR3 nucleotides are TGTGCCACGGCTGGGAGGGGAAACACCATATATTTT. The chain couples TRBV3-1 (or the pseudogene TRBV3-2) to TRBJ1-3; no firm D call. Trimming shortened V by 10 bases and J by 4 bases, and 11 bases separated the two germline ends. This CDR3 has 12 amino acids. Germline V CDR1 and CDR2: LGHDT, YNNKEL (reference sequence).

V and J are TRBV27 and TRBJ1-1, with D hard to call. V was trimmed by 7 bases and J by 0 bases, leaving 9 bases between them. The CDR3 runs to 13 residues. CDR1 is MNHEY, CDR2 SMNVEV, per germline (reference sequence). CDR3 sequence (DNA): TGTGCCAGCAAAGGACGGCTGAACACTGAAGCTTTCTTT. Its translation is CASKGRLNTEAFF.

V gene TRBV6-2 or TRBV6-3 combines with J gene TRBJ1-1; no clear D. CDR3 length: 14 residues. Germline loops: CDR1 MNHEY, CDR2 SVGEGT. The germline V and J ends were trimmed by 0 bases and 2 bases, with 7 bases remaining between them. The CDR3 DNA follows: TGTGCCAGCAGTTACTCCGCAGGAAACACTGAAGCTTTCTTT. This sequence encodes CASSYSAGNTEAFF.

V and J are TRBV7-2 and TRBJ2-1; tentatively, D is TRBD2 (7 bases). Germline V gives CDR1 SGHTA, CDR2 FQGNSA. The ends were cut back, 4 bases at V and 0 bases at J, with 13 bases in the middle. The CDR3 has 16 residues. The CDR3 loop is CASSSLGGGSYNEQFF. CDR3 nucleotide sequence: TGTGCCAGCAGCTCTCTAGGGGGGGGCTCCTACAATGAGCAGTTCTTC.

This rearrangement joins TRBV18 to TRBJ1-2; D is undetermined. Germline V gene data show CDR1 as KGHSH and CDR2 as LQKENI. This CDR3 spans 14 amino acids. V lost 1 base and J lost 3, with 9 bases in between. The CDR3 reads CASSPRGGYYGYTF. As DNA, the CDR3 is TGTGCCAGCTCACCACGTGGAGGGTACTATGGCTACACCTTC.

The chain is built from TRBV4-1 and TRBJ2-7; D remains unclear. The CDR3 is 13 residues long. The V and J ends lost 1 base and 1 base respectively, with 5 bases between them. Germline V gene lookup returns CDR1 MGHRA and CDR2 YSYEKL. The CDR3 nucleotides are TGCGCCAGCAGCCAAGTAGGGTCCTACGAGCAGTACTTC. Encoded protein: CASSQVGSYEQYF.

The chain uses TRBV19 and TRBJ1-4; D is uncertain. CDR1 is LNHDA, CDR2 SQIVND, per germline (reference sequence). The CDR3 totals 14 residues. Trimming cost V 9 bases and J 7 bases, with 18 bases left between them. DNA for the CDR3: TGTGCCAGCCAACGAATGGGCCTGAGTGAAAAACTGTTTTTT. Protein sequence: CASQRMGLSEKLFF.

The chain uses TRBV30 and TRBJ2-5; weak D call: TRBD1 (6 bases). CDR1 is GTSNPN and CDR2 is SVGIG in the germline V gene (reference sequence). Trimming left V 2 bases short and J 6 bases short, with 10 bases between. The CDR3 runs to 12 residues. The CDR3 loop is CAWSPGQQTQYF. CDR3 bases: TGTGCCTGGAGTCCGGGACAACAGACCCAGTACTTC.

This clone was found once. The CDR3 protein is CASKSLGGTGELFF. CDR3 sequence (DNA): TGTGCCAGCAAGTCCCTGGGGGGGACCGGGGAGCTGTTTTTT. The chain links TRBV27 to TRBJ2-2; 7 bases are a match to TRBD2. The germline gives CDR1 MNHEY, CDR2 SMNVEV (reference sequence). Trimming at V came to 7 bases and at J to 5 bases, leaving 7 bases not matched to a gene. The CDR3 is made up of 14 amino acids.